The next 14 T cell receptor beta chains were all read from a single sample in a study of T cells in women clearing cervical HPV infection. Sequenced by immunoSEQ multiplex PCR; TCRdb stores in-frame clones only, minus some. The sample has some 20,000 clones. Input material: blood buffy coat. The source is a woman between 18 and 70 years old with a cervical HPV16 infection that either progressed to CIN3+ or cleared (not recorded which).

In regard to this clone: The read finishes 3 residues shy of the CDR3 end, and the germline J gene is used to complete it. This chain uses TRBV2 with TRBJ1-5; tentative D call: TRBD1 (5 bases). This CDR3 has 13 residues. Trimming left V 1 base short and J 7 bases short, with 8 bases between. Germline V gene lookup returns CDR1 SNHLY and CDR2 FYNNEI. The CDR3 protein is CASSEGGGQPQHF. Incomplete CDR3 DNA: TGTGCCAGCAGTGAAGGGGGGGGGCAGCCC. Drawing the rest from reference TRBV2 and TRBJ1-5, the complete variable domain is EPEVTQTPSHQVTQMGQEVILRCVPISNHLYFYWYRQILGQKVEFLVSFYNNEISEKSEIFDDQFSVERPDGSNFTLKIRSTKLEDSAMYFCASSEGGGQPQHFGDGTRLSIL.

Turning to this clone: Sequencing ends 3 residues short of the CDR3 end; the germline J gene provides the rest. The chain carries TRBV20-1 and TRBJ2-1, with TRBD1 matching 9 bases. The ends lost 6 bases at V and 5 bases at J; junction bases unmatched: 11. Germline values: CDR1 DFQATT, CDR2 SNEGSKA (reference sequence). This CDR3 has 15 amino acids. CDR3: CSAWDPGQGNNEQFF. Incomplete CDR3 DNA: TGCAGTGCGTGGGACCCGGGACAGGGAAACAATGAG.

Points on this clone: The read stops 3 residues short of the end of the CDR3; the missing end is completed from the germline J gene. This rearrangement joins TRBV11-2 to TRBJ1-3; D is unclear. This CDR3 is 14 amino acids long. Trimming cost V 7 bases and J 0 bases, with 10 bases left between them. In germline, CDR1 is SGHAT, CDR2 FQNNGV. CDR3 bases read: TGTGCCAGCACCCCAGGAATCTCTGGAAACACC. This translates into CASTPGISGNT. The full CDR3 protein reads CASTPGISGNTIYF.

About this clone: From the germline J gene comes the end of the CDR3, since the read stops 3 residues before it. The chain is built from TRBV30 and TRBJ2-3, with D possibly TRBD2 on 6 matching bases. Germline assignment: CDR1 GTSNPN and CDR2 SVGIG (reference sequence). This CDR3 contains 13 residues. The germline V and J ends were trimmed by 5 bases and 2 bases, with 11 bases remaining between them. CDR3 DNA (partial): TGTGCCTGGGGGGGGAGGACCACAGATACG. Encoded protein: CAWGGRTTDT. The complete CDR3 protein is CAWGGRTTDTQYF.

As to this clone: The observed sequence ends 3 residues before the CDR3 terminus, with the missing tail filled in from the germline J gene. The rearrangement joins TRBV2 to TRBJ1-2, with 9 bases fitting TRBD1. CDR3 length: 16 amino acids. The trim removed 1 base at V and 4 bases at J, leaving 7 bases unmatched. Per the germline V gene, CDR1 is SNHLY and CDR2 is FYNNEI. The sequenced part of the CDR3 DNA is TGTGCCAGCAGTGAAGGGGTTCCGGGACAGGGCTATGGC. Protein product: CASSEGVPGQGYG. The entire CDR3 is CASSEGVPGQGYGYTF.

A note on this clone: The CDR3 goes on 3 residues after the read ends, and that part is filled in from the germline J gene. The chain has TRBV19 and TRBJ1-2, with TRBD1 matching over 8 bases. V was clipped by 6 bases and J by 6 bases; unmatched bases: 6. The CDR3 totals 13 residues. Germline-derived CDR1 and CDR2 are LNHDA and SQIVND (reference sequence). The CDR3 sequence: CASSGQGSDGYTF. CDR3 DNA (partial): TGTGCCAGTAGCGGACAGGGATCGGATGGC.

CDR3 sequence: CAWSPGQGYGYTF. Partial CDR3 DNA: TGTGCCTGGAGTCCGGGACAGGGCTATGGC. V usage is TRBV30 and J usage is TRBJ1-2; 9 bases line up with TRBD1. The read gets to within 3 residues of the CDR3 end, and the germline J gene fills in the rest. The ends lost 2 bases at V and 4 bases at J; junction bases unmatched: 2. The CDR3 totals 13 residues. From germline, CDR1 is GTSNPN and CDR2 SVGIG (reference sequence).

Regarding this clone: Coverage ceases 3 residues before the CDR3 finishes, and the germline J gene fills in the end. The chain recombines TRBV7-9 with TRBJ1-2, with D possibly being TRBD1 (6 bases). The CDR3 runs to 13 residues. In germline, CDR1 is SEHNR, CDR2 FQNEAQ (reference sequence). The DNA read from the CDR3 is TGTGCCAGCAGCTTTGGGAGGGGGAGTACC. Protein product: CASSFGRGST. The full-length CDR3 reads as CASSFGRGSTYTF.

Concerning this clone itself: With the read ending 3 residues before the CDR3 end, the germline J gene is used to fill in that end. The rearrangement uses TRBV6-2 or TRBV6-3 and TRBJ2-1, with D possibly being TRBD1 (6 bases). From germline, CDR1 is MNHEY and CDR2 SVGEGT. Trimming shortened V by 6 bases and J by 5 bases, and 17 bases separated the two germline ends. This CDR3 has 15 residues. CDR3 amino acids: CASRYRVRHDNEQFF. The part of the CDR3 DNA that was read is TGTGCCAGCAGGTACAGGGTGAGGCACGACAATGAG.

Remarks on this clone: From the germline J gene comes the end of the CDR3, since the read stops 3 residues before it. The chain has TRBV6-1 and TRBJ1-1; D may be TRBD1 (5 bases). CDR1 and CDR2 (germline): MNHNS, SASEGT. The germline V and J ends were trimmed by 0 bases and 3 bases, with 14 bases remaining between them. The CDR3 totals 16 residues. The CDR3 protein is CASSEARGRGDTEAFF. Incomplete CDR3 DNA: TGTGCCAGCAGTGAAGCGCGGGGGAGGGGCGACACTGAA.

Worth noting for this clone: The CDR3 end falls 3 residues outside the read, so it is completed with the germline J gene. The chain employs TRBV14 and TRBJ2-2; D is perhaps TRBD1 (5 bases). Germline V gives CDR1 SGHDN, CDR2 FVKESK. Trimming pared 2 bases from V and 1 base from J, leaving 11 bases between. There are 16 residues in the CDR3. The sequenced part of the CDR3 DNA is TGTGCCAGCAGCCAACGACAGACACTGAACACCGGGGAG. This gives the protein CASSQRQTLNTGE. From start to end, the CDR3 is CASSQRQTLNTGELFF.

In regard to this clone: The DNA ends 3 residues before the CDR3 does, and the rest of the CDR3 is filled in from the germline J gene. The rearrangement uses TRBV5-4 and TRBJ2-1; 8 nucleotides line up with TRBD1. The junction had 3 bases not matched to a gene; V was cut back by 4 bases and J by 0 bases. CDR1 is SGHNT, CDR2 YYREEE, per germline (reference sequence). There are 15 residues in the CDR3. CDR3 in amino acids: CASSRDRSSYNEQFF. The sequenced CDR3 bases are TGTGCCAGCAGCCGGGACAGGAGCTCCTACAATGAG.

Here the CDR3 reads CASSPRLVDTQYF. The CDR3 DNA, read in part, is TGTGCCAGCAGCCCCCGACTAGTTGATACG. The V and J genes are TRBV11-3 and TRBJ2-3; perhaps TRBD2 as D (6 bases). The DNA ends 3 residues before the CDR3 does, and the rest of the CDR3 is filled in from the germline J gene. V lost 5 bases, J lost 6 bases, and 12 bases lay in between. This CDR3 is built from 13 residues. Germline CDR1 is SGHNT and CDR2 is YENEEA.

As to this clone: The CDR3 is cut off 3 residues early in the read; its end comes from the germline J gene. The V call is TRBV5-6, the J call TRBJ1-2; TRBD1 matches at 7 bases. The CDR3 extends over 14 amino acids. After removal of 1 base from V and 2 bases from J, the junction contained 2 bases not matched to a gene. The germline CDR1 and CDR2 sequences are SGHDT and YYEEEE. CDR3 protein: CASSLLGQNYGYTF. Partial CDR3 DNA: TGTGCCAGCAGCTTGTTGGGACAGAACTATGGC.